This T cell receptor (beta chain) originates from a study of CD8 T cells in Susac syndrome. When the RNA was reverse transcribed, random hexamers were used with an input of about 0.5 to 1 ug. TCRdb recomputed calls from the immunoSEQ multiplex PCR reads with MiXCR, one row per CDR3 protein. The profile covers about 300,000 distinct CDR3 sequences, with around nine tenths appearing a single time and about 0.17% taken by the ten largest. Negative isolation yielded CD4+ and CD8+ T cells, and FACS enriched TEMRA cells. V lost 5 bases and J lost 2; bases outside the gene matches: 7. The germline V gene encodes CDR1 KGHDR and CDR2 SFDVKD. This CDR3 is 15 amino acids long.

The TCR was taken from a human donor with multiple sclerosis. The sample comprised CD8+ T cells from PBMCs. V and J are TRBV24-1 and TRBJ2-5; 7 bases align to TRBD1. The CDR3 protein is CATSGDRSGQETQYF. The DNA of the CDR3 is TGTGCCACCAGTGGGGACAGATCGGGGCAAGAGACCCAGTACTTC.